One and the same sample provided the 4 T cell receptor beta chains below, sequenced in a study of CD8 T cells in Susac syndrome. Random-hexamer reverse transcription was applied to about 0.45 to 1 ug RNA. TCRdb independently ran MiXCR on the immunoSEQ multiplex PCR reads; one entry per CDR3 protein. The table shows some 150,000 distinct CDR3 sequences, with less than 95% occurring only once. The specimen was CD4+ T cells from PBMCs. The receptors derive from a human donor in good health.

The CDR3 loop reads CATRDSGRETQYF. Written as DNA, the CDR3 is TGTGCCACCAGGGATAGCGGGAGAGAGACCCAGTACTTC. The chain is built from TRBV24-1 and TRBJ2-5; 9 bases match TRBD2. Per germline, CDR1 KGHDR and CDR2 SFDVKD. CDR3 length: 13 amino acids. V lost 7 bases to trimming and J lost 4 bases; unmatched junction nucleotides: 3.

J is TRBJ2-2 and V is TRBV5-4, with 7 nucleotides matching TRBD1. Germline V gene sequence: CDR1 SGHNT, CDR2 YYREEE (reference sequence). CDR3 length: 14 amino acids. The V and J ends lost 2 bases and 4 bases, in that order; junction bases with no gene match: 2. This CDR3 reads CASSFPGGTGELFF. CDR3 nucleotides: TGTGCCAGCAGCTTTCCAGGGGGCACCGGGGAGCTGTTTTTT.

The chain is built from TRBV30 and TRBJ2-1; 12 nucleotides align to TRBD1. The V segment lost 0 bases and the J segment 12 bases; nucleotides outside the gene matches: 12. Germline assignment: CDR1 GTSNPN and CDR2 SVGIG (reference sequence). The CDR3 is 16 residues long. This CDR3 reads CAWSVLSPGTGGLQFF. The CDR3 DNA reads TGTGCCTGGAGTGTACTGTCCCCCGGGACAGGGGGCTTGCAGTTCTTC.

There are a few counts of this clonotype. The chain carries TRBV5-1 and TRBJ2-7, with TRBD2 matching 8 bases. V was clipped by 3 bases and J by 5 bases; unmatched bases: 4. Germline CDR1 SGHRS, CDR2 YFSETQ. The CDR3 spans 13 residues. Here the CDR3 DNA reads TGCGCCAGCAGCTCGGGACTAGTCAACGAGCAGTACTTC. Protein product: CASSSGLVNEQYF.